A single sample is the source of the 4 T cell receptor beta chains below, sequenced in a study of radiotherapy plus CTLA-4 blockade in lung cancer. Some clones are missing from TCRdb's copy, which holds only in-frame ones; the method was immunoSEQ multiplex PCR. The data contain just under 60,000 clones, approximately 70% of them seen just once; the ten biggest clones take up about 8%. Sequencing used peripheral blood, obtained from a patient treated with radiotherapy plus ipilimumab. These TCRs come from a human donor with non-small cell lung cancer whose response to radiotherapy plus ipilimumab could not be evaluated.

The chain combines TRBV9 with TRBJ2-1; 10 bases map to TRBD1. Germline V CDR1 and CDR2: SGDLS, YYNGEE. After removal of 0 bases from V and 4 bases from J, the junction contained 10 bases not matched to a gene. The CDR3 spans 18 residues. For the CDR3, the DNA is TGTGCCAGCAGCGTAGGAGGGACAGGGGCTCCAATTTACAATGAGCAGTTCTTC. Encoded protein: CASSVGGTGAPIYNEQFF.

CDR3 bases: TGTGCCAGCATGGTTGAGCGGGAGGGGGTCTACAATGAGCAGTTCTTC. Protein product: CASMVEREGVYNEQFF. The chain links TRBV25-1 to TRBJ2-1, with 10 bases that match TRBD2. Germline V gene sequence: CDR1 MGHDK, CDR2 SYGVNS. The J segment lost 3 bases and the V segment lost 7 bases, leaving 9 bases of the junction unmatched. The length of the CDR3 is 16 residues.

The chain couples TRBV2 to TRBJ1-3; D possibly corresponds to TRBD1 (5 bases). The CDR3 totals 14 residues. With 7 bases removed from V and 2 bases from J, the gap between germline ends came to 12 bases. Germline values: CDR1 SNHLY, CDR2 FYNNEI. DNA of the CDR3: TGTGCCAGCACCCTGGGCAGGGCTGGAAACACCATATATTTT. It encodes CASTLGRAGNTIYF.

As DNA, the CDR3 is TGTGCCAGCAGTTACCCAACAGGGGAGGCGGAAGCTTTCTTT. Its protein is CASSYPTGEAEAFF. The chain uses TRBV6-6 and TRBJ1-1, with 7 bases matching TRBD1. V shed 2 bases, J shed 8 bases, and the junction held 8 bases outside the gene matches. CDR1 is MNHNY and CDR2 is SVGAGI in the germline V gene (reference sequence). The CDR3 has 14 amino acids.